This T cell receptor (beta chain) was identified during a study of T cells in Graves' hyperthyroidism and ophthalmopathy (dated by TCRdb to about 2019). With regard to the full study: Peripheral blood samples were taken at initial diagnosis, before any treatment was given. A discovery cohort of around 100 patients, approximately 45 with Graves' ophthalmopathy and under 60 with stable Graves' hyperthyroidism, was used to find distinguishing TCR V-J signatures. Prospective prediction of ophthalmopathy was tested in an independent validation cohort consisting of about 20 hyperthyroidism patients and about 17 patients who later progressed to ophthalmopathy. The roughly 90 discovery patients were divided at random into training and test sets in a 7:3 ratio. In addition, the study compared T-cell repertoires in thyroid tissue and in blood from 6 or 7 Graves' hyperthyroidism patients. After blood sampling, hyperthyroidism patients were treated with methimazole at a starting dose of 30 mg daily, and ophthalmopathy patients were treated with high-dose intravenous methylprednisolone. TCR Vbeta CDR3 sequencing of 120 to 150 peripheral blood samples (about 45 ophthalmopathy, about 80 hyperthyroidism and roughly 17 progressor patients) is reported in the paper. Findings and caveats that apply to the study as a whole: Sample size was not statistically predetermined, and investigators were not blinded to group allocation. Most expanded thyroid clonotypes (frequency above 0.001) were also found in blood, which suggests that blood repertoires may mirror thyroid immune responses. During validation, the model predicted progression to ophthalmopathy a median of around 6 months ahead of onset, with almost 71% sensitivity and less than 85% specificity. A model built on a 13 V-J signature distinguished ophthalmopathy from stable hyperthyroidism, reaching 87.88% sensitivity and about 81% specificity in cross-validation and 80%/75% in testing.

Stable Graves' hyperthyroidism was defined as no progression to ophthalmopathy during 18 months of follow-up. The hyperthyroidism patients were between 18 and 65 years old and newly diagnosed, with a disease duration of less than 2 months. Patients with uncontrolled infections, other autoimmune diseases, pregnancy or lactation were excluded. Diagnoses relied on clinical symptoms, serum thyroxine and TRAb, thyroid ultrasound and orbital computed tomography. PBMCs were isolated from around 10 ml of fresh peripheral blood by Ficoll-Paque density gradient centrifugation. Trizol reagent was used to extract total RNA, and RNA quality was then checked on an Agilent 2100 Bioanalyzer. The CDR3 runs 15 residues from the cysteine to the phenylalanine. The retained sequence is limited to the CDR3, 45 bases, with the frame set at the first base. CDR1 and CDR2 were assigned from the germline V gene as KGHSY and FQNENV. V drops 4 bases and J drops 5 bases, leaving 16 bases in between.

This clonotype was picked up many times. Its cognate antigen has yet to be identified. The record has no base qualities; no much larger clone is one base away. The TCR beta CDR3 regions were amplified from RNA transcripts. The TCR CDR3 was subjected to a first round of RT-PCR using the HTBI primer set and the Qiagen OneStep RT-PCR kit. A second multiplex PCR round built the libraries, followed by size selection and purification. Paired-end sequencing of the libraries was performed with 100 bp reads on an Illumina HiSeq2000. Per the original workflow: SOAPnuke was used to process the raw data, throwing out any read that contained adapters or uncalled bases, had a mean Phred below 15, or lacked an exact constant-primer or identifier match. COPE v1.2.5 was used to merge high-quality paired reads, and clonotypes were defined as unique nucleotide sequences. MiTCR v1.1 was used to align clonotypes to the IMGT TRBV, TRBD and TRBJ reference segments. Analysis was restricted to V-J combinations with a frequency above 0.0001, which covered about 99% of repertoires. The TCS score was defined as the ratio of F50 (clonal expansion) to E x V (chaos), calculated using BLOSUM62-based TCRdist between CDR3 peptides within each V-J. Welch's t-statistics and random forest reduced around 550 V-J features to about 12, which were used in a naive Bayes classifier (R e1071). TCRdb's own reprocessing of the public reads used fastp at Q25 and MiXCR and kept productive beta chains. Records with the same CDR3 protein are collapsed into one entry carrying the most frequent genes and DNA. The V and J calls were not made by the authors but by TCRdb's processing. The sample includes roughly 700,000 distinct CDR3 sequences, with roughly 15% observed a single time. About 9.4% of the sample lies in the top ten.

The chain is made from TRBV16 and TRBJ2-3; a tentative D call is TRBD2 (5 bases match). Sequencing input: blood. The origin of this receptor is a young woman with Graves' hyperthyroidism. The CDR3 has the sequence CASSRLLDYKDTQYF. The bases read TGTGCCAGCAGCCGGCTACTAGATTACAAAGATACGCAGTATTTT.